The 21 T cell receptor beta chains presented below share a single source sample, sequenced in a study of blood T cell repertoires in COVID-19. Clones were sequenced by immunoSEQ multiplex PCR, and TCRdb holds only the in-frame ones, with some missing. The sample has tens of thousands of clones, 90% seen once; the top ten hold over 0.95%. The sequenced sample was peripheral blood. The origin of the receptors is a man in his sixties with acute or convalescent COVID-19.

The chain combines TRBV4-2 with TRBJ2-1; D remains unclear. This CDR3 contains 11 residues. Germline V gives CDR1 LGHNA, CDR2 YNFKEQ. The V end was cut by 4 bases, the J end by 5 bases, with 3 bases between. The CDR3 sequence: CASSLDNEQFF. The CDR3 nucleotides are TGTGCCAGCAGCCTAGACAATGAGCAGTTCTTC.

The chain carries TRBV5-4 and TRBJ2-7, with D tentatively TRBD1 (6 bases). V shed 4 bases and J shed 2 bases, with 16 bases lying between them. Per the germline V gene, CDR1 is SGHNT and CDR2 is YYREEE (reference sequence). The CDR3 is 15 amino acids. CDR3 sequence (DNA): TGTGCCAGCAGCCCACCGGGACAAGGAGCCTACGAGCAGTACTTC. Its protein product is CASSPPGQGAYEQYF.

The rearrangement joins TRBV19 to TRBJ1-6; 7 bases are shared with TRBD1. This CDR3 region has 17 residues. V was pared by 6 bases and J by 7 bases, with 15 bases of the junction left unmatched. The germline gives CDR1 LNHDA, CDR2 SQIVND (reference sequence). The CDR3 region is CASSRVVTGMENSPLHF. The CDR3 bases are TGTGCCAGTAGCAGGGTAGTGACAGGGATGGAGAATTCACCCCTCCACTTT.

The chain combines TRBV13 with TRBJ2-7; possible D gene TRBD1, 5 bases. V lost 6 bases and J lost 3, with 12 bases in between. Per the germline V gene, CDR1 is PRHDT and CDR2 is FYEKMQ (reference sequence). CDR3 length: 13 amino acids. CDR3 bases: TGTGCCAGCAGTCGTAGGCAGGGCTACGAGCAGTACTTC. This translates into CASSRRQGYEQYF.

The chain joins TRBV7-9 to TRBJ1-4; D is undetermined. V was pared by 4 bases and J by 3 bases, with 9 bases between. The germline V gene has CDR1 SEHNR and CDR2 FQNEAQ (reference sequence). The CDR3 sequence is 14 residues long. The CDR3 DNA sequence: TGTGCCAGCAGCTACGTGAGTGCTAATGAAAAACTGTTTTTT. It yields the protein CASSYVSANEKLFF.

The V and J genes are TRBV2 and TRBJ2-3; the match to TRBD2 covers 15 bases. V dropped 5 bases and J dropped 1; count of bases not matched to a gene: 7. The CDR3 is made up of 18 amino acids. Per germline, CDR1 SNHLY and CDR2 FYNNEI. CDR3 region: CASSPGTSGGRGTDTQYF. The CDR3 coding sequence is TGTGCCAGCAGTCCGGGGACTAGCGGGGGGCGGGGCACAGATACGCAGTATTTT.

The rearrangement links TRBV28 to TRBJ2-7; weak D call: TRBD1 (6 bases). Trimming left V 6 bases short and J 2 bases short, with 20 bases between. CDR3 length equals 16 residues. Germline loops: CDR1 MDHEN, CDR2 SYDVKM. In DNA form, the CDR3 reads TGTGCCAGCAGAACCAAACACAGGGAAGTTCCCTACGAGCAGTACTTC. Residues: CASRTKHREVPYEQYF.

This clone was observed once. The chain recombines TRBV30 with TRBJ2-3, with 12 bases that match TRBD1. Looked up from germline, CDR1 is GTSNPN and CDR2 is SVGIG (reference sequence). CDR3 length: 16 residues. The ends lost 5 bases at V and 6 bases at J; junction bases unmatched: 12. This chain's CDR3 is CAWEIPGQGASDTQYF. As DNA, the CDR3 is TGTGCCTGGGAGATTCCGGGACAGGGGGCCTCGGATACGCAGTATTTT.

This chain links TRBV7-2 with TRBJ1-4, with no clear D. CDR3 size: 15 residues. V was pared by 4 bases and J by 3 bases, with 12 bases between. Germline CDR1 is SGHTA and CDR2 is FQGNSA. This CDR3 is CASSYGGRPNEKLFF. The CDR3 DNA reads TGTGCCAGCAGCTATGGTGGGAGACCTAATGAAAAACTGTTTTTT. The variable domain in full, completed from reference TRBV7-2 and TRBJ1-4, reads GAGVSQSPSNKVTEKGKDVELRCDPISGHTALYWYRQSLGQGLEFLIYFQGNSAPDKSGLPSDRFSAERTGGSVSTLTIQRTQQEDSAVYLCASSYGGRPNEKLFFGSGTQLSVL.

This clone has only a few counts. The rearrangement uses TRBV5-4 and TRBJ2-7; the match to TRBD2 covers 7 bases. The CDR3 consists of 13 residues. With V trimmed by 4 bases and J by 2 bases, 3 bases remained unmatched. Germline CDR1 is SGHNT and CDR2 is YYREEE (reference sequence). CDR3 DNA sequence: TGTGCCAGCAGCACGGGGGGTGCCTACGAGCAGTACTTC. It codes for CASSTGGAYEQYF.

The rearrangement joins TRBV6-5 to TRBJ1-6; 7 bases map to TRBD1. From germline, CDR1 is MNHEY and CDR2 SVGAGI. The CDR3 loop spans 16 amino acids. V lost 0 bases to trimming and J lost 6 bases; unmatched junction nucleotides: 5. CDR3 loop: CASSYSTGTSNSPLHF. DNA of the CDR3: TGTGCCAGCAGTTACTCGACAGGGACGAGTAATTCACCCCTCCACTTT.

The rearrangement uses TRBV18 and TRBJ1-2; TRBD1 is a possible D gene (5 bases). There are 14 residues in the CDR3. Germline CDR1 reads KGHSH; CDR2 reads LQKENI. V was trimmed by 6 bases and J by 8 bases, leaving 19 bases between them. The CDR3, as DNA: TGTGCCAGCTCCCCTGGGGAGGGGTCGCGCGGCTACACCTTC. This gives the protein CASSPGEGSRGYTF.

This clone was detected only a few times. The chain carries TRBV18 and TRBJ2-2; no definite D call. The germline V and J ends were trimmed by 2 bases and 0 bases, with 10 bases remaining between them. The germline CDR1 and CDR2 sequences are KGHSH and LQKENI. This CDR3 contains 16 residues. DNA of the CDR3: TGTGCCAGCTCACCAATGACAAGCCCGAACACCGGGGAGCTGTTTTTT. Amino acids: CASSPMTSPNTGELFF.

The chain links TRBV5-4 to TRBJ2-7; no definite D call. The CDR3 has 15 amino acids. V was trimmed by 0 bases and J by 6 bases, leaving 16 bases between them. Germline-derived CDR1 and CDR2 are SGHNT and YYREEE (reference sequence). CDR3 DNA sequence: TGTGCCAGCAGCTTGGCTGCTAATAAGCCTACCGAGCAGTACTTC. Amino acids: CASSLAANKPTEQYF.

The chain recombines TRBV7-9 with TRBJ1-5; D not resolved. The CDR3 sequence is 13 residues long. In germline, CDR1 is SEHNR, CDR2 FQNEAQ (reference sequence). Trimming removed 5 bases from V and 9 bases from J, with 14 bases in between. The CDR3 DNA sequence: TGTGCCAGCAGCCGCACCAGCGGTTCGCCCCAGCATTTT. It specifies CASSRTSGSPQHF.

This clone was detected once. This sequence joins TRBV27 and TRBJ2-6; D not certain. Trimming took off 6 bases at V and 2 bases at J, with 11 bases between the two ends. The CDR3 length is 15 residues. Germline loops: CDR1 MNHEY, CDR2 SMNVEV (reference sequence). The chain's CDR3 is CASSPNSAGANVLTF. CDR3 bases: TGTGCCAGCAGCCCAAACAGTGCTGGGGCCAACGTCCTGACTTTC. Combining the CDR3 with reference TRBV27 and TRBJ2-6 gives the whole variable domain EAQVTQNPRYLITVTGKKLTVTCSQNMNHEYMSWYRQDPGLGLRQIYYSMNVEVTDKGDVPEGYKVSRKEKRNFPLILESPSPNQTSLYFCASSPNSAGANVLTFGAGSRLTVL.

J is TRBJ2-3 and V is TRBV4-1, with 14 positions matching TRBD2. This CDR3 has 18 amino acids. Trimming at V came to 4 bases and at J to 2 bases, leaving 8 bases not matched to a gene. The germline CDR1 and CDR2 sequences are MGHRA and YSYEKL. The CDR3 nucleotides read TGCGCCAGCAGCCGGACTAGCGGGGGGTCGGGATCCACAGATACGCAGTATTTT. This gives the protein CASSRTSGGSGSTDTQYF.

This chain uses TRBV5-1 with TRBJ2-5, with a possible D match to TRBD2 (7 bases). The CDR3 sequence is 14 residues long. The germline gives CDR1 SGHRS, CDR2 YFSETQ. Trimming left V 4 bases short and J 7 bases short, with 17 bases between. Here the CDR3 reads CASSPLGGVVTQYF. DNA of the CDR3: TGCGCCAGCAGCCCCTTAGGGGGGGTGGTGACCCAGTACTTC.

This chain connects TRBV27 to TRBJ1-5; TRBD1 agrees at 7 bases. The CDR3 totals 15 residues. Germline assignment: CDR1 MNHEY and CDR2 SMNVEV (reference sequence). V lost 5 bases and J lost 3; bases outside the gene matches: 7. The CDR3 nucleotides read TGTGCCAGCAGTGCGGGACAGTACCACAATCAGCCCCAGCATTTT. Translating gives CASSAGQYHNQPQHF.

The J gene is TRBJ1-5, the V gene TRBV2; tentatively, D is TRBD1 (5 bases). This CDR3 comprises 16 residues. Germline CDR1 is SNHLY and CDR2 is FYNNEI. The V gene lost 5 bases and the J gene lost 0 bases, with 14 bases spanning the gap. The CDR3, as DNA: TGTGCCAGCAGTCTTAGGGGCCTCGATAGCAATCAGCCCCAGCATTTT. Translated: CASSLRGLDSNQPQHF.

The table lists this clone with a few counts. The V call is TRBV19, the J call TRBJ1-1; 8 bases fit TRBD1. The CDR3 extends over 15 amino acids. Germline V CDR1 and CDR2: LNHDA, SQIVND (reference sequence). The ends lost 3 bases at V and 1 base at J; junction bases unmatched: 4. This chain's CDR3 is CASSMSGTGNTEAFF. CDR3 nucleotides: TGTGCCAGTAGTATGAGCGGGACAGGGAACACTGAAGCTTTCTTT.